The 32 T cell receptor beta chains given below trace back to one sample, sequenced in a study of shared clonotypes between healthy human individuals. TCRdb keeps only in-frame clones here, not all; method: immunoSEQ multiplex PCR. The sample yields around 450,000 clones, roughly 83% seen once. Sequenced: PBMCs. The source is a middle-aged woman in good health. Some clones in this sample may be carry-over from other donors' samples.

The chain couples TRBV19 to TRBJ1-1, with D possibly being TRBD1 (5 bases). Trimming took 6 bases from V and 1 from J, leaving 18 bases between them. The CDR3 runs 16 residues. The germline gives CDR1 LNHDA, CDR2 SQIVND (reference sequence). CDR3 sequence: CASRGRTPVGNTEAFF. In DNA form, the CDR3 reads TGTGCCAGTAGGGGACGAACCCCAGTGGGGAACACTGAAGCTTTCTTT.

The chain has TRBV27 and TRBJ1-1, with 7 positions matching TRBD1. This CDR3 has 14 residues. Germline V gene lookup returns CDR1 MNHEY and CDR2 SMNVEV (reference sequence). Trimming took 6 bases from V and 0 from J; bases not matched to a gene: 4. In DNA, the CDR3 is TGTGCCAGCAGGTCGGGACAGTTGAACACTGAAGCTTTCTTT. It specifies CASRSGQLNTEAFF.

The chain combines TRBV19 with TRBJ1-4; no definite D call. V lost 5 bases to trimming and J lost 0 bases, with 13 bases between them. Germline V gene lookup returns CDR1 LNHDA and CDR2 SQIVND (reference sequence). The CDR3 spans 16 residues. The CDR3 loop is CASSVLRRATNEKLFF. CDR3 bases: TGTGCCAGTAGTGTCCTGCGGAGAGCAACTAATGAAAAACTGTTTTTT.

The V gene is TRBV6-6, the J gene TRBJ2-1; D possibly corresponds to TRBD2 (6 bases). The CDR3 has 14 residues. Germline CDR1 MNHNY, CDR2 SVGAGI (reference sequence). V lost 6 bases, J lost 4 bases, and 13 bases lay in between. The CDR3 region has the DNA TGTGCCAGCAGCCCCCGGGACTTTTACAATGAGCAGTTCTTC. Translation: CASSPRDFYNEQFF.

The chain's CDR3 is CASSLGHVATNEKLFF. As DNA, the CDR3 is TGTGCCAGCAGCTTAGGACACGTGGCAACTAATGAAAAACTGTTTTTT. This chain links TRBV7-9 with TRBJ1-4; D unclear. V was cut by 1 base and J by 0 bases, with 9 bases left in between. The CDR3 runs to 16 residues. Germline lookup yields CDR1 SEHNR and CDR2 FQNEAQ (reference sequence).

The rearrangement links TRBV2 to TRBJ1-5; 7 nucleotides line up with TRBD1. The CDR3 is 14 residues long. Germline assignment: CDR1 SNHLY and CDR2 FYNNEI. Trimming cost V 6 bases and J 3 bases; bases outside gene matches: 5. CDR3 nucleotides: TGTGCCAGCAGGGCCACAGGGGACAATCAGCCCCAGCATTTT. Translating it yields CASRATGDNQPQHF. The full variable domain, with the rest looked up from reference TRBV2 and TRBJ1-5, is EPEVTQTPSHQVTQMGQEVILRCVPISNHLYFYWYRQILGQKVEFLVSFYNNEISEKSEIFDDQFSVERPDGSNFTLKIRSTKLEDSAMYFCASRATGDNQPQHFGDGTRLSIL.

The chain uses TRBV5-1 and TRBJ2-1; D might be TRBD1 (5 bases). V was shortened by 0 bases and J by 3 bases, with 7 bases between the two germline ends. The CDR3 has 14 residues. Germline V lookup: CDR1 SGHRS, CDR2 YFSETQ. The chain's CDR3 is CASSLEDSYNEQFF. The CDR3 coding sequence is TGCGCCAGCAGCTTGGAAGACAGCTACAATGAGCAGTTCTTC. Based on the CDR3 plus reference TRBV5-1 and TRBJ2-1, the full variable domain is KAGVTQTPRYLIKTRGQQVTLSCSPISGHRSVSWYQQTPGQGLQFLFEYFSETQRNKGNFPGRFSGRQFSNSRSEMNVSTLELGDSALYLCASSLEDSYNEQFFGPGTRLTVL.

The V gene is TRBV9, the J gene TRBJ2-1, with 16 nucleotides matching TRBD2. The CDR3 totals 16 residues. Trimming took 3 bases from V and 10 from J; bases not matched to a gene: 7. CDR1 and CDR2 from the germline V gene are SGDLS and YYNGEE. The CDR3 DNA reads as TGTGCCAGCAGCGCCCGGGGACTAGCGGGAGGGCGGGAGCAGTTCTTC. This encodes CASSARGLAGGREQFF.

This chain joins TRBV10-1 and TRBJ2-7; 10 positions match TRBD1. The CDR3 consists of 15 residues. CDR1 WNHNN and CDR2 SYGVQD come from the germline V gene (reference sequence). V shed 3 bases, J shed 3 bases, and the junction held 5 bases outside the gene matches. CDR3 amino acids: CASSDPGTGVYEQYF. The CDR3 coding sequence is TGCGCCAGCAGTGACCCAGGGACAGGGGTCTACGAGCAGTACTTC.

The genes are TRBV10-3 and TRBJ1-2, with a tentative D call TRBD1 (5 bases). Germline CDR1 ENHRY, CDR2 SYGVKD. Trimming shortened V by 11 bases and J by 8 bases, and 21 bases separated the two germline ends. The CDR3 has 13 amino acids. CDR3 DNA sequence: TGTGCCGTCCGGGGGGTGGCGGGTGACGGCTACACCTTC. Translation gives CAVRGVAGDGYTF.

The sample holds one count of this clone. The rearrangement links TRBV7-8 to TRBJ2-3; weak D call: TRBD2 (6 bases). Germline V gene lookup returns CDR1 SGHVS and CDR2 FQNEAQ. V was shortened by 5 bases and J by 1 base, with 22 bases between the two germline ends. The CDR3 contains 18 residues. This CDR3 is CASSLLGSSDLRTDTQYF. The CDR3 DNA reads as TGTGCCAGCAGCCTTTTGGGGTCTAGCGACCTACGCACAGATACGCAGTATTTT.

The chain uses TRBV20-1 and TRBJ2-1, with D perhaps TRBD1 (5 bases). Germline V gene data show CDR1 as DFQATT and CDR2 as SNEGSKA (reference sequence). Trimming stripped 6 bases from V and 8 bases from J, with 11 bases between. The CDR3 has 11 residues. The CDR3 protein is CSARQFDEQFF. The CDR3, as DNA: TGCAGTGCCAGACAGTTCGATGAGCAGTTCTTC.

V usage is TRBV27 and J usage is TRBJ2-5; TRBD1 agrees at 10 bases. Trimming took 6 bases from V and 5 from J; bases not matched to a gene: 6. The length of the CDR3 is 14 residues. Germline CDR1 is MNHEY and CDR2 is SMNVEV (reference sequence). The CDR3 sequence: CASSIDRGRETQYF. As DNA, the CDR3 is TGTGCCAGCAGCATCGACAGGGGGCGGGAGACCCAGTACTTC.

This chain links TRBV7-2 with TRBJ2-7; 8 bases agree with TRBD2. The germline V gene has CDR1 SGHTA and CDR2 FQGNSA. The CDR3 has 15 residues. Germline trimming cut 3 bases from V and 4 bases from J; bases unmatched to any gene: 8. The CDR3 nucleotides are TGTGCCAGCAGCTTCCAGGGTAGCGGGGTTTACGAGCAGTACTTC. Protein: CASSFQGSGVYEQYF.

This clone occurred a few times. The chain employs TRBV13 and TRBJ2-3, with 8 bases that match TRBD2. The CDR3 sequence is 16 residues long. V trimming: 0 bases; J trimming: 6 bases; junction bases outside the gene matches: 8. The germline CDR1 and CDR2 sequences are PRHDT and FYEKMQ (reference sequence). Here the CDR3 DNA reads TGTGCCAGCAGCTTAGGTTCGGGAGGGCCTCAGGATACGCAGTATTTT. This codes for CASSLGSGGPQDTQYF.

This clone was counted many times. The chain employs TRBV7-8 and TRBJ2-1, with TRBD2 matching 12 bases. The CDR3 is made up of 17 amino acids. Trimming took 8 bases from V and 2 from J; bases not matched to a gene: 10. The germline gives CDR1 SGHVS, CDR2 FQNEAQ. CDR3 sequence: CASVLWASGGAYNEQFF. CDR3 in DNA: TGTGCCAGCGTCCTGTGGGCTAGCGGGGGGGCCTACAATGAGCAGTTCTTC.

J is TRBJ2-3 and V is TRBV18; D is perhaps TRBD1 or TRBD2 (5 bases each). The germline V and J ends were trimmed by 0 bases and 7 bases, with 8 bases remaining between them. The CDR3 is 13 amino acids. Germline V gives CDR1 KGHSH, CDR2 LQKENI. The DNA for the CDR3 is TGTGCCAGCTCACCACCGGGGGTATATACGCAGTATTTT. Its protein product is CASSPPGVYTQYF.

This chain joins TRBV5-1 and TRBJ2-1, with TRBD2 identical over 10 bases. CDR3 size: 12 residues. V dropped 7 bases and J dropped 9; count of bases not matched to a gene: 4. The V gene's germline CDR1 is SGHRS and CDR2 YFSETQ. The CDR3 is CASGGTSVEQFF. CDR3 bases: TGCGCCAGCGGCGGGACTAGCGTTGAGCAGTTCTTC.

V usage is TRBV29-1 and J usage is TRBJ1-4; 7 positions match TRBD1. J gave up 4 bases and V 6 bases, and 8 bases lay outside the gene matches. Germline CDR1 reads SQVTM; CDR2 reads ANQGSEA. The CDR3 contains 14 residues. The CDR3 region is CSVAGQNLNEKLFF. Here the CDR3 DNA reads TGCAGCGTCGCGGGACAGAACCTTAATGAAAAACTGTTTTTT.

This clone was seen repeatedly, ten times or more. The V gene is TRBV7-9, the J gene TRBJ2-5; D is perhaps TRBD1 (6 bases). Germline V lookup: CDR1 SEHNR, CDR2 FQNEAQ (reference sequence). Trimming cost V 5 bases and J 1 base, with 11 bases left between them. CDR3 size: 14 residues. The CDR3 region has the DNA TGTGCCAGCAGCCCGGGACATTTCCAAGAGACCCAGTACTTC. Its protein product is CASSPGHFQETQYF.

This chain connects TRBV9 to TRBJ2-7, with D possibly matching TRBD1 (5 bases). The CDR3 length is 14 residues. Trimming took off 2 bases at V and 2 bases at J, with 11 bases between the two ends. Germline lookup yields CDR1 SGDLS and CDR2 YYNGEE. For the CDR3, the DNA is TGTGCCAGCAGCGTGTCGACAGATACCTACGAGCAGTACTTC. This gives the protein CASSVSTDTYEQYF.

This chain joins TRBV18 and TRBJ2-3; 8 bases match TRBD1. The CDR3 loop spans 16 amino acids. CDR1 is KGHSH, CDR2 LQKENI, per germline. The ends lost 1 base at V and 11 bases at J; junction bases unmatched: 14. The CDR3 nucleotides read TGTGCCAGCTCACCACAGGGACACAGGGGGGCCCGTGGGCAGTATTTT. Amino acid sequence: CASSPQGHRGARGQYF.

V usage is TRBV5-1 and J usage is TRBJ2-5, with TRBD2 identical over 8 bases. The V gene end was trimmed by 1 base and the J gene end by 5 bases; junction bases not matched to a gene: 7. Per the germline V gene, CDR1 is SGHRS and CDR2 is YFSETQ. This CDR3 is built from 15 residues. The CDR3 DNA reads TGCGCCAGCAGCTTGACGGGAGGGCCCGAGGAGACCCAGTACTTC. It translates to CASSLTGGPEETQYF.

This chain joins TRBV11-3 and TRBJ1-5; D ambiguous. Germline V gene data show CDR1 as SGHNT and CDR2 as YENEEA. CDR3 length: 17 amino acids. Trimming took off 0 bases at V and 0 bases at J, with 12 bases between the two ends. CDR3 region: CASSLDRWVNSNQPQHF. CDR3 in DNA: TGTGCCAGCAGCTTAGATCGTTGGGTAAATAGCAATCAGCCCCAGCATTTT. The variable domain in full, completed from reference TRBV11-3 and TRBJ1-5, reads EAGVVQSPRYKIIEKKQPVAFWCNPISGHNTLYWYLQNLGQGPELLIRYENEEAVDDSQLPKDRFSAERLKGVDSTLKIQPAELGDSAVYLCASSLDRWVNSNQPQHFGDGTRLSIL.

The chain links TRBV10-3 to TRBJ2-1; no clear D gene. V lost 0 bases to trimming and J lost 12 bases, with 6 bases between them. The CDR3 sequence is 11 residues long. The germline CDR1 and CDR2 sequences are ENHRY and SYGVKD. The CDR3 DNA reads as TGTGCCATCAGTGAGTCGACTCTGCAGTTCTTC. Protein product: CAISESTLQFF.

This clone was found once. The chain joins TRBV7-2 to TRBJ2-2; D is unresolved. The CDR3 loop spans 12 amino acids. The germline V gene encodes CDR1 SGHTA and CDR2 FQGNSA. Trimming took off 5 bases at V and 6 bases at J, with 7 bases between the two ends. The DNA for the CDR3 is TGTGCCAGCAGCCTTATCCCCGGGGAGCTGTTTTTT. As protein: CASSLIPGELFF.

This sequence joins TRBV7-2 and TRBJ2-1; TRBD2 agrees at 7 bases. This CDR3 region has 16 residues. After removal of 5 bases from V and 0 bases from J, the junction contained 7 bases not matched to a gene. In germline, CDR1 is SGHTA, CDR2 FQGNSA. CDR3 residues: CASSLQRGLSYNEQFF. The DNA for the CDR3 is TGTGCCAGCAGCCTTCAGCGGGGCCTCTCCTACAATGAGCAGTTCTTC.

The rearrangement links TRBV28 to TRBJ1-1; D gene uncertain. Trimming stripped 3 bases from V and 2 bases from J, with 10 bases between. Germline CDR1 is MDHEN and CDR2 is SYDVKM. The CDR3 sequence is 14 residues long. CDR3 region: CASSFFAENTEAFF. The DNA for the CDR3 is TGTGCCAGCAGTTTTTTTGCAGAAAACACTGAAGCTTTCTTT.

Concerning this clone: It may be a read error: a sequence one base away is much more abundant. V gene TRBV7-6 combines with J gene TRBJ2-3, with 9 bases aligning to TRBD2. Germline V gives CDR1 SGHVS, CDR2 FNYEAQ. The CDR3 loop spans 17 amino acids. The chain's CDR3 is CANSLAGAGSSTDTQYF. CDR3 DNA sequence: TGTGCCAACAGCTTAGCGGGGGCAGGCTCTAGCACAGATACGCAGTATTTT.

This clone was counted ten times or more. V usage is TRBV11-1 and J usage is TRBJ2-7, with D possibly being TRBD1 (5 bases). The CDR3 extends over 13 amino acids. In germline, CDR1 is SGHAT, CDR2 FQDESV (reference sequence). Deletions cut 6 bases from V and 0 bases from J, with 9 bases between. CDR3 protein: CASRSDSSYEQYF. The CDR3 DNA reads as TGTGCCAGCAGAAGCGACAGCTCCTACGAGCAGTACTTC.

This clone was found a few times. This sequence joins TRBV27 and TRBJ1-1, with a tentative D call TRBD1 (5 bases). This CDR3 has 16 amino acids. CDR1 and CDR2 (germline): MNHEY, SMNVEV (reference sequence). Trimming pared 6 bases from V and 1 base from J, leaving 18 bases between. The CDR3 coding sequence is TGTGCCAGCAGGTTGCTTAAGGGGCCAAAGAACACTGAAGCTTTCTTT. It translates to CASRLLKGPKNTEAFF.

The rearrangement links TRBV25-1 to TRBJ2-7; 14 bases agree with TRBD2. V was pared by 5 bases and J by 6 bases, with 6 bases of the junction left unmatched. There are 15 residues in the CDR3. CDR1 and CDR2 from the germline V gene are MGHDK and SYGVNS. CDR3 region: CASSPGTSGSSEQYF. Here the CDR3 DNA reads TGTGCCAGCAGTCCGGGGACTAGCGGGAGCTCCGAGCAGTACTTC.